This T cell receptor beta chain originates from a study of response to subunit inactivated influenza vaccine. Study conclusions and caveats: The study's authors posited that every seasonal influenza vaccination enlists few new T cells.

This clonotype was picked up a small number of times. What it binds is not known. V lost 5 bases and J lost 10, with 18 bases in between. The V gene's germline CDR1 is SGHTA and CDR2 FQGNSA. This CDR3 is 15 amino acids long. TCRdb re-called the RT-PCR reads with MiXCR, one entry per CDR3 protein. This table holds 750,000 to 850,000 distinct CDR3 sequences, around a sixth found once. The material sequenced was PBMCs from blood, taken roughly 5 days after vaccination. The sequence derives from a man aged 50-60 years who received an inactivated influenza vaccine. V and J are TRBV7-2 and TRBJ1-6; D might be TRBD1 (6 bases). CDR3 amino acids: CASSPHLGRGSPLHF. In DNA, the CDR3 is TGTGCCAGCAGCCCCCACCTGGGCAGGGGATCACCCCTCCACTTT. Full variable domain (remainder filled in from reference TRBV7-2 and TRBJ1-6): GAGVSQSPSNKVTEKGKDVELRCDPISGHTALYWYRQSLGQGLEFLIYFQGNSAPDKSGLPSDRFSAERTGGSVSTLTIQRTQQEDSAVYLCASSPHLGRGSPLHFGNGTRLTVT.